This T cell receptor beta chain was identified during a study of control samples from healthy donors and cancer patients. Sequencing was performed with immunoSEQ multiplex PCR; in TCRdb, only in-frame clones are kept and a portion is missing. The profile shows about 160,000 clones, 90% to 95% of them singletons. This CDR3 is built from 14 residues. Germline assignment: CDR1 MNHNY and CDR2 SVGAGI (reference sequence). Trimming took off 6 bases at V and 0 bases at J, with 11 bases between the two ends. The J gene is TRBJ1-2, the V gene TRBV6-6; possibly TRBD1 for D (6 bases). The clonotype originates from a man aged 55 to 70 with colorectal cancer. Sequenced: PBMCs. CDR3 protein: CASSLGTPNYGYTF. The CDR3 coding sequence is TGTGCCAGCAGCCTCGGGACACCTAACTATGGCTACACCTTC.